This paragraph reports one TCR beta chain. This specimen comes from a study of T cell responses to AZD1222 COVID-19 vaccine. Measured with immunoSEQ multiplex PCR; TCRdb has only the in-frame clones, and not every one. The table has just over 30,000 clones, roughly 88% seen once. There are 12 residues in the CDR3. V was trimmed by 3 bases and J by 4 bases, leaving 6 bases between them. The V gene's germline CDR1 is SNHLY and CDR2 FYNNEI. The V and J genes are TRBV2 and TRBJ1-2, with no clear D. This sample comprised peripheral blood, obtained 28 days after the second AZD1222 dose. The TCR originated in an adult who received the AZD1222 COVID-19 vaccine. The CDR3 DNA reads as TGTGCCAGCAGTGACAGTGTCTATGGCTACACCTTC. Its protein is CASSDSVYGYTF.